This TCR beta chain was profiled in a study of beta chain features in type 1 diabetes. This clone was observed a few times. All of the isolated RNA was reverse transcribed, so expressed TCRB transcripts were sequenced. Profiling relied on immunoSEQ multiplex PCR, and the TCRdb table lists in-frame clones only, not all of them. The sample lists about 260,000 clones, about 71% occurring once. CDR3 length equals 15 residues. Germline V lookup: CDR1 MDHEN, CDR2 SYDVKM. The V segment lost 6 bases and the J segment 2 bases; nucleotides outside the gene matches: 10. V gene TRBV28 combines with J gene TRBJ2-7; TRBD1 matches 7 bases. The material sequenced was naive CD4+ T cells from blood. The receptor was derived from a man younger than 45 in good health. CDR3 in amino acids: CASRSTGLGAYEQYF. CDR3 DNA sequence: TGTGCCAGCAGGTCGACAGGGTTGGGGGCCTACGAGCAGTACTTC.